This paragraph reports one TCR beta chain. What it recognizes is unknown. CDR3 length equals 17 residues. Germline V CDR1 and CDR2: LNHDA, SQIVND (reference sequence). The J segment lost 1 base and the V segment lost 3 bases, leaving 9 bases of the junction unmatched. These data come from a study of T cell responses to AZD1222 COVID-19 vaccine. Notes on the study in general: Spike-specific TCRs gained breadth and depth after people received two AZD1222 doses.

Method: immunoSEQ multiplex PCR; TCRdb's copy keeps in-frame clones and lacks some. Of roughly 160,000 clones in the sample, around nine tenths were seen once. The source material was peripheral blood, sampled on day 0 of AZD1222 vaccination. The receptor was isolated from an adult in good health. J is TRBJ1-3 and V is TRBV19, with 7 positions matching TRBD1. The CDR3 DNA follows: TGTGCCAGTAGTATGATCGGGACAGTTGTTTCTGGAAACACCATATATTTT. It codes for CASSMIGTVVSGNTIYF. Full variable domain (rest looked up from reference TRBV19 and TRBJ1-3): DGGITQSPKYLFRKEGQNVTLSCEQNLNHDAMYWYRQDPGQGLRLIYYSQIVNDFQKGDIAEGYSVSREKKESFPLTVTSAQKNPTAFYLCASSMIGTVVSGNTIYFGEGSWLTVV.